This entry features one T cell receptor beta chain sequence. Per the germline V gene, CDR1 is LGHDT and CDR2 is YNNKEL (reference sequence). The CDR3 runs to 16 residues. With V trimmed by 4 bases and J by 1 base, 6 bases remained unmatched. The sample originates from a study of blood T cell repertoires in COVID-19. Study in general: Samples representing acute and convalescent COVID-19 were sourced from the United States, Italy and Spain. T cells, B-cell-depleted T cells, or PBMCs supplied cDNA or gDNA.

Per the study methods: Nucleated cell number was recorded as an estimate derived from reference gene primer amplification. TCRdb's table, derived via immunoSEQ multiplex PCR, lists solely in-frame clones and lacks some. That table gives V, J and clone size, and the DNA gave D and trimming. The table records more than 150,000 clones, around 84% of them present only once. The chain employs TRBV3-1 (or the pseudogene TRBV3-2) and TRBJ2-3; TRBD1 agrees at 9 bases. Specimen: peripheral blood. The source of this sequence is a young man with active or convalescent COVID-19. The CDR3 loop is CASSPRTGGRTDTQYF. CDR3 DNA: TGTGCCAGCAGCCCCAGAACAGGGGGCCGCACAGATACGCAGTATTTT.